This T cell receptor (beta chain) is drawn from a study of cytomegalovirus exposure and HLA in healthy donors. Study-wide findings and caveats: As a later analysis revealed, the rate of TCR association differed by HLA locus, with DRB1 most and HLA-C fewest. Sequencing depth across donors, presence/absence analyses assumed, was roughly uniform. Accurate HLA-A and HLA-B prediction from TCR beta sequences was reported for most subjects.

Germline CDR1 SGHAT, CDR2 FQNNGV. The CDR3 consists of 16 residues. Both 60 Vbeta primers and 13 Jbeta primers went into the PCR. This table comes from immunoSEQ multiplex PCR, and its TCRdb copy is limited to in-frame clones, with some not included. The sample holds over 90,000 clones, about 74% seen once. This clone was found a few times. Its antigen remains unknown. The sequenced sample consisted of PBMCs. V and J are TRBV11-2 and TRBJ2-5, with 11 positions matching TRBD2. The J call is doubtful: the DNA matches TRBJ2-7 better. The receptor was derived from a woman in her fifties or sixties in good health and CMV-seropositive. This chain's CDR3 is CASSLEPGTSGYEQYF. Here the CDR3 DNA reads TGTGCCAGCAGCTTAGAACCCGGGACTAGCGGATACGAGCAGTACTTC.